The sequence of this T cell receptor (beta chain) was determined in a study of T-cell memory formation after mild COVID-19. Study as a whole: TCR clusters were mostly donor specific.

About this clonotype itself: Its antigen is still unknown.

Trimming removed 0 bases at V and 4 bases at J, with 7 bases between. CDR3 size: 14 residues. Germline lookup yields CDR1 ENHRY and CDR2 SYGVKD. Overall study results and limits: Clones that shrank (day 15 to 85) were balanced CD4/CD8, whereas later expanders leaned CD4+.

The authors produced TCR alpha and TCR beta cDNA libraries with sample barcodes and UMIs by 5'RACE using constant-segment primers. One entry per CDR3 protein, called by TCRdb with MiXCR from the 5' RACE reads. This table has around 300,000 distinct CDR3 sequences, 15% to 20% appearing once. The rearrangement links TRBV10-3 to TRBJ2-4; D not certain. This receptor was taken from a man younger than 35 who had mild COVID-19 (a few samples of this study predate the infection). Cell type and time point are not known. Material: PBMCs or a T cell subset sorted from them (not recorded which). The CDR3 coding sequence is TGTGCCATCAGTGAGTCGCCACAAAAAAACATTCAGTACTTC. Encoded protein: CAISESPQKNIQYF.